Here is one T cell receptor beta chain with its context. Its antigen is unidentified. The CDR3 loop spans 13 amino acids. The germline V and J ends were trimmed by 2 bases and 7 bases, with 12 bases remaining between them. Germline values: CDR1 MNHEY, CDR2 SVGEGT. It was by quantitative 5'-RACE with molecular barcodes that TCR beta libraries were made. TCRdb used MiXCR to reprocess the 5' RACE reads, holding one entry per CDR3 protein. Among hundreds of thousands of distinct CDR3 sequences listed, about an eighth were seen once. The sample comes from a study of CD8 T cells in ankylosing spondylitis. The study, taken as a whole, reports: According to the report, clones linked to the disease were significantly enriched in matched synovial fluid samples taken from ankylosing spondylitis patients. Made up of about eight highly homologous variants, a TCR beta motif appeared characteristic of ankylosing spondylitis blood.

This receptor was obtained from a male donor with ankylosing spondylitis. The chain uses TRBV6-2 or TRBV6-3 and TRBJ2-7, with a possible D match to TRBD1 (6 bases). Sequencing was done on a sample of blood, either unsorted or a sorted T cell fraction (not recorded which). Here the CDR3 DNA reads TGTGCCAGCAGTTACCGGGACACCCTAGAGCAGTACTTC. It encodes CASSYRDTLEQYF.